Listed below are T cell receptor beta chains from one sample, sequenced in a study of blood T cell repertoires in COVID-19. Assay: immunoSEQ multiplex PCR; the TCRdb copy retains only in-frame clones and omits some. The sample contains some 150,000 clones, around 86% of which appear only once. Sequencing input: peripheral blood. The source of these receptors is a man aged 65-85 years with acute or convalescent COVID-19. CDR3s include the opening cysteine and the closing phenylalanine or tryptophan. A D gene is named only where the DNA matches it firmly. Where a row states a size, it is once, few, many or the class of an expanded clone; other rows omit it.

.	10	.	TRBV5-8	TRBJ2-7	CASSLYEQYF	TGTGCCAGCAGCCTCTACGAGCAGTACTTC
.	17	.	TRBV28	TRBJ2-1	CASSRQGTPGPYNEQFF	TGTGCCAGCAGTCGTCAAGGGACACCTGGTCCCTACAATGAGCAGTTCTTC
TRBD1	15	few	TRBV6-6	TRBJ1-2	CASSYSDRVNYGYTF	TGTGCCAGCAGTTATTCTGACAGGGTAAACTATGGCTACACCTTC
.	15	.	TRBV4-1	TRBJ2-2	CASSQDGGSPGELFF	TGCGCCAGCAGCCAAGATGGGGGCAGTCCCGGGGAGCTGTTTTTT
TRBD2	16	.	TRBV5-1	TRBJ2-3	CASSFVTSGSTDTQYF	TGCGCCAGCAGCTTTGTCACTAGCGGATCCACAGATACGCAGTATTTT
TRBD1	18	.	TRBV28	TRBJ1-3	CASSSPGQADFSGNTIYF	TGTGCCAGCAGTTCCCCGGGACAGGCGGACTTCTCTGGAAACACCATATATTTT
TRBD2	15	.	TRBV19	TRBJ2-1	CASSIGLARHNEQFF	TGTGCCAGTAGTATAGGACTAGCGAGGCACAATGAGCAGTTCTTC
.	19	.	TRBV10-3	TRBJ2-1	CAISEQQGRRAISYNEQFF	TGTGCCATCAGTGAGCAGCAGGGTCGAAGGGCGATCTCCTACAATGAGCAGTTCTTC
.	14	.	TRBV6-1	TRBJ1-2	CASSEQGRGNGYTF	TGTGCCAGCAGTGAGCAGGGGAGGGGAAACGGCTACACCTTC
TRBD1	15	.	TRBV5-5	TRBJ2-3	CASSPFGQGQDTQYF	TGTGCCAGCAGCCCTTTCGGACAGGGTCAAGATACGCAGTATTTT
TRBD1	16	once	TRBV19	TRBJ1-1	CASSIPGDRGSTEAFF	TGTGCCAGTAGTATACCCGGGGACAGAGGGTCCACTGAAGCTTTCTTT
TRBD2	13	.	TRBV10-3	TRBJ2-7	CAIGSGREDEQYF	TGTGCCATCGGAAGCGGGAGGGAGGACGAGCAGTACTTC
.	14	.	TRBV4-2	TRBJ2-5	CASSREVGQETQYF	TGTGCCAGCAGCAGGGAGGTCGGTCAAGAGACCCAGTACTTC
.	14	.	TRBV11-3	TRBJ1-6	CASSLGTDSSPLHF	TGTGCCAGCAGCTTAGGGACGGACTCTTCACCCCTCCACTTT
.	15	.	TRBV14	TRBJ1-4	CASSQYTATNEKLFF	TGTGCCAGCAGCCAGTACACAGCAACTAATGAAAAACTGTTTTTT
TRBD2	15	.	TRBV3-1/TRBV3-2	TRBJ2-7	CASSPAAGGDYEQYF	TGTGCCAGCAGCCCCGCAGCGGGAGGGGACTACGAGCAGTACTTC
TRBD2	14	.	TRBV29-1	TRBJ2-2	CSASLAGATGELFF	TGCAGCGCATCTCTAGCGGGAGCAACCGGGGAGCTGTTTTTT
TRBD1	16	.	TRBV5-1	TRBJ1-4	CASALQVWDRGEKLFF	TGCGCCAGCGCGCTCCAGGTTTGGGACAGAGGGGAAAAACTGTTTTTT
.	15	.	TRBV19	TRBJ1-3	CASGGRLTIGNTIYF	TGTGCCAGTGGAGGAAGGCTGACAATCGGAAACACCATATATTTT
TRBD1	15	.	TRBV6-5	TRBJ2-3	CASSRQGASTDTQYF	TGTGCCAGCAGCCGACAGGGGGCGAGCACAGATACGCAGTATTTT